Each of the 23 T cell receptor beta chains below was sequenced from the same sample in a study of cytomegalovirus exposure and HLA in healthy donors. 13 Jbeta primers and 60 Vbeta primers were used for the PCR. Clones were sequenced by immunoSEQ multiplex PCR, and TCRdb holds only the in-frame ones, with some missing. Counted here are 68,000 or so clones, 80% occurring once; the ten biggest clones make up about 4.5%. Sample: PBMCs. Receptors originate from a woman in her 30s in good health and CMV-seronegative.

This chain uses TRBV5-1 with TRBJ2-7; D may be TRBD1 (5 bases). Germline-derived CDR1 and CDR2 are SGHRS and YFSETQ. V lost 2 bases, J lost 3 bases, and 9 bases lay in between. The CDR3 runs 13 residues. The CDR3 sequence is CASSFTTDYEQYF. The CDR3 nucleotides are TGCGCCAGCAGCTTCACGACAGACTACGAGCAGTACTTC.

The chain carries TRBV29-1 and TRBJ2-1, with 11 bases that match TRBD1. The V gene end was trimmed by 8 bases and the J gene end by 4 bases; junction bases not matched to a gene: 7. This CDR3 contains 14 residues. CDR1 is SQVTM and CDR2 is ANQGSEA in the germline V gene. CDR3 region: CSSSGTGGYNEQFF. CDR3 nucleotide sequence: TGCAGCTCCTCCGGGACAGGGGGTTACAATGAGCAGTTCTTC.

There are a few counts of this clone. The chain carries TRBV30 and TRBJ1-5; TRBD1 is a possible D gene (5 bases). The V and J ends lost 0 bases and 7 bases respectively, with 16 bases between them. Germline loops: CDR1 GTSNPN, CDR2 SVGIG (reference sequence). The CDR3 totals 15 residues. CDR3 nucleotides: TGTGCCTGGAGTGTAGGGCCCGAAGGGGTACAGCCCCAGCATTTT. Encoded protein: CAWSVGPEGVQPQHF.

The chain couples TRBV27 to TRBJ1-1; TRBD1 is a possible D gene (5 bases). The CDR3 is 13 residues long. CDR1 and CDR2 from the germline V gene are MNHEY and SMNVEV (reference sequence). Trimming took off 6 bases at V and 1 base at J, with 9 bases between the two ends. This chain's CDR3 is CASSRGENTEAFF. Written as DNA, the CDR3 is TGTGCCAGCAGCCGGGGGGAGAACACTGAAGCTTTCTTT.

This clone came up a few times. The chain uses TRBV7-9 and TRBJ1-1; D perhaps matches TRBD1 (6 bases). Germline V gene sequence: CDR1 SEHNR, CDR2 FQNEAQ (reference sequence). The CDR3 totals 13 residues. Between the trimmed V and J ends, which lost 5 bases and 3 bases, there was a span of 10 bases. The CDR3 region has the DNA TGTGCCAGCAGCATCCACAGGGACACTGAAGCTTTCTTT. Its translation is CASSIHRDTEAFF.

This clone appeared a single time. V gene TRBV30 combines with J gene TRBJ2-1, with 14 bases aligning to TRBD2. Germline assignment: CDR1 GTSNPN and CDR2 SVGIG (reference sequence). V lost 0 bases to trimming and J lost 5 bases; unmatched junction nucleotides: 12. This CDR3 region has 19 residues. As DNA, the CDR3 is TGTGCCTGGAGTGTGGGGAGGGGCCGACTAGCGGGAGGGGACAATGAGCAGTTCTTC. It specifies CAWSVGRGRLAGGDNEQFF.

The gene calls are TRBV30 and TRBJ2-5; TRBD1 matches at 9 bases. Germline V gives CDR1 GTSNPN, CDR2 SVGIG (reference sequence). J lost 5 bases, V lost 2 bases, and 6 bases had no gene match. CDR3 length equals 14 residues. In nucleotides, the CDR3 is TGTGCCTGGAGTTCGGGACAGGGACAGGAGACCCAGTACTTC. Residues: CAWSSGQGQETQYF.

V and J are TRBV9 and TRBJ1-1; the D gene is possibly TRBD1 (5 bases). The germline V and J ends were trimmed by 0 bases and 2 bases, with 11 bases remaining between them. The CDR3 consists of 15 residues. CDR1 SGDLS and CDR2 YYNGEE come from the germline V gene. CDR3: CASSVDARVNTEAFF. CDR3 DNA: TGTGCCAGCAGCGTAGATGCCAGGGTCAACACTGAAGCTTTCTTT.

The genes are TRBV30 and TRBJ2-1; maybe TRBD1 (6 bases). V shed 4 bases and J shed 4 bases, with 8 bases lying between them. CDR3 size: 12 residues. Germline values: CDR1 GTSNPN, CDR2 SVGIG (reference sequence). The CDR3 bases are TGTGCCTGGAAAGGGGGTTACAATGAGCAGTTCTTC. It yields the protein CAWKGGYNEQFF.

This chain links TRBV19 with TRBJ2-1; D may be TRBD1 (6 bases). The germline V and J ends were trimmed by 5 bases and 2 bases, with 16 bases remaining between them. The CDR3 runs 16 residues. CDR1 is LNHDA, CDR2 SQIVND, per germline (reference sequence). The CDR3 reads CASSFLAGVTYNEQFF. The CDR3, as DNA: TGTGCCAGTAGTTTTCTTGCAGGGGTCACCTACAATGAGCAGTTCTTC.

This chain links TRBV19 with TRBJ2-1, with TRBD1 matching over 9 bases. Germline assignment: CDR1 LNHDA and CDR2 SQIVND (reference sequence). The CDR3 is 14 residues long. The trim removed 7 bases at V and 9 bases at J, leaving 10 bases unmatched. CDR3 DNA sequence: TGTGCCAGTAATTCGGGACAGGGTTTAGGTGAGCAGTTCTTC. Protein: CASNSGQGLGEQFF. The variable domain in full, completed from reference TRBV19 and TRBJ2-1, reads DGGITQSPKYLFRKEGQNVTLSCEQNLNHDAMYWYRQDPGQGLRLIYYSQIVNDFQKGDIAEGYSVSREKKESFPLTVTSAQKNPTAFYLCASNSGQGLGEQFFGPGTRLTVL.

V and J are TRBV2 and TRBJ1-1, with TRBD1 matching over 9 bases. The germline gives CDR1 SNHLY, CDR2 FYNNEI. The CDR3 has 15 residues. V was clipped by 6 bases and J by 1 base; unmatched bases: 6. The CDR3 loop is CASRPRGQGNTEAFF. DNA for the CDR3: TGTGCCAGCAGACCGAGGGGACAGGGGAACACTGAAGCTTTCTTT.

This clone occurred once. This rearrangement joins TRBV30 to TRBJ1-2, with TRBD1 matching over 7 bases. Germline trimming cut 4 bases from V and 11 bases from J; bases unmatched to any gene: 16. There are 14 residues in the CDR3. Germline CDR1 and CDR2: GTSNPN and SVGIG (reference sequence). CDR3 residues: CAWIAGQPSSEYTF. In nucleotides, the CDR3 is TGTGCCTGGATTGCGGGACAGCCATCCTCCGAGTACACCTTC.

The rearrangement uses TRBV2 and TRBJ2-3; 8 bases match TRBD2. Germline V lookup: CDR1 SNHLY, CDR2 FYNNEI. Unmatched junction bases numbered 5, after V lost 5 bases and J lost 4 bases. The CDR3 runs 14 residues. In DNA form, the CDR3 reads TGTGCCAGCAGTAGGACTAGCCCGCCAGATACGCAGTATTTT. It specifies CASSRTSPPDTQYF.

The chain uses TRBV29-1 and TRBJ2-3, with D tentatively TRBD1 (6 bases). V was clipped by 1 base and J by 4 bases, with 18 bases between them. Germline V gene lookup returns CDR1 SQVTM and CDR2 ANQGSEA. The CDR3 spans 16 residues. CDR3 protein: CSVEGGQGWLADTQYF. CDR3 coding DNA: TGCAGCGTTGAAGGTGGGCAGGGGTGGTTGGCAGATACGCAGTATTTT.

V gene TRBV7-6 combines with J gene TRBJ2-1, with no clear D. Germline loops: CDR1 SGHVS, CDR2 FNYEAQ. This CDR3 comprises 14 residues. With 0 bases removed from V and 8 bases from J, the gap between germline ends came to 11 bases. The CDR3 protein is CASSLAAGRDEQFF. The CDR3 DNA reads as TGTGCCAGCAGCTTAGCCGCAGGCCGCGATGAGCAGTTCTTC.

The CDR3 coding sequence is TGCGCCAGCAGCCCTGGGACAGGGGGTTCCTACGAGCAGTACTTC. This sequence encodes CASSPGTGGSYEQYF. The rearrangement joins TRBV10-2 to TRBJ2-7; 11 nucleotides agree with TRBD1. Per the germline V gene, CDR1 is WSHSY and CDR2 is SAAADI. The trim removed 6 bases at V and 1 base at J, leaving 5 bases unmatched. The length of the CDR3 is 15 residues.

V gene TRBV30 combines with J gene TRBJ2-5; D might be TRBD2 (6 bases). Trimming stripped 5 bases from V and 11 bases from J, with 18 bases between. Germline V gives CDR1 GTSNPN, CDR2 SVGIG (reference sequence). The CDR3 is made up of 12 amino acids. In DNA, the CDR3 is TGTGCCTGGGGAACCGGGACGGGGGATCAGTACTTC. Its protein is CAWGTGTGDQYF. The entire variable domain, with the rest obtained from reference TRBV30 and TRBJ2-5, is as follows: SQTIHQWPATLVQPVGSPLSLECTVEGTSNPNLYWYRQAAGRGLQLLFYSVGIGQISSEVPQNLSASRPQDRQFILSSKKLLLSDSGFYLCAWGTGTGDQYFGPGTRLLVL.

This chain uses TRBV5-1 with TRBJ2-1; D remains ambiguous. The CDR3 sequence is 14 residues long. V was trimmed by 0 bases and J by 0 bases, leaving 4 bases between them. Germline-derived CDR1 and CDR2 are SGHRS and YFSETQ. Here the CDR3 reads CASSLGSSYNEQFF. CDR3 sequence (DNA): TGCGCCAGCAGCTTGGGGAGCTCCTACAATGAGCAGTTCTTC.

The CDR3: CAISAQGIGYNSPLHF. The DNA for the CDR3 is TGTGCCATCAGTGCACAGGGTATAGGGTATAATTCACCCCTCCACTTT. This rearrangement joins TRBV10-3 to TRBJ1-6; the D gene is possibly TRBD1 (6 bases). With 4 bases removed from V and 4 bases from J, the gap between germline ends came to 14 bases. Germline V gene data show CDR1 as ENHRY and CDR2 as SYGVKD. The CDR3 runs 16 residues.

The CDR3 DNA reads TGCGCCAGCAGTCCGGGACAGGGAGCGTTTAACAACTATGGCTACACCTTC. Amino acid sequence: CASSPGQGAFNNYGYTF. The rearrangement links TRBV4-3 to TRBJ1-2; 9 bases line up with TRBD1. The CDR3 runs 17 residues. Losses at the gene ends were 6 bases for V and 2 bases for J; bases not matched to a gene: 13. CDR1 LGHNA and CDR2 YSLEER come from the germline V gene.

This clone has only one observation. The chain joins TRBV6-4 to TRBJ1-5; D is unresolved. Trimming shortened V by 2 bases and J by 6 bases, and 11 bases separated the two germline ends. This CDR3 is built from 14 residues. Germline CDR1 reads MRHNA; CDR2 reads SNTAGT. CDR3 protein: CASSDRGKRQPQHF. The CDR3, as DNA: TGTGCCAGCAGTGACCGAGGTAAGCGTCAGCCCCAGCATTTT.

The V and J genes are TRBV18 and TRBJ1-1; D perhaps matches TRBD1 (5 bases). The CDR3 runs 15 residues. Germline CDR1 and CDR2: KGHSH and LQKENI. Trimming removed 6 bases from V and 3 bases from J, with 17 bases in between. The CDR3 region is CASSSGLLGDTEAFF. DNA for the CDR3: TGTGCCAGCTCCTCGGGTCTCCTAGGGGACACTGAAGCTTTCTTT. The full variable domain, completed using reference TRBV18 and TRBJ1-1, is NAGVMQNPRHLVRRRGQEARLRCSPMKGHSHVYWYRQLPEEGLKFMVYLQKENIIDESGMPKERFSAEFPKEGPSILRIQQVVRGDSAAYFCASSSGLLGDTEAFFGQGTRLTVV.